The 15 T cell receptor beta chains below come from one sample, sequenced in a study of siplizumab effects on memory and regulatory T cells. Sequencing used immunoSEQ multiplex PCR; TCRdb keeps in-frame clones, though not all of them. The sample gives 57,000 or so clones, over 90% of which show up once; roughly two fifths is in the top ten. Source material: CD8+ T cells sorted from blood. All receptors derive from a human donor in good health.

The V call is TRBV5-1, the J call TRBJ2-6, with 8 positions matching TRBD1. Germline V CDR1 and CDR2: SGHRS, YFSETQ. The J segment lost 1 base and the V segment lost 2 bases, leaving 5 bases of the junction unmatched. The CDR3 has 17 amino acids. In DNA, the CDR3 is TGCGCCAGCAGCTTAGGACAGGGAAGGTCTGGGGCCAACGTCCTGACTTTC. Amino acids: CASSLGQGRSGANVLTF.

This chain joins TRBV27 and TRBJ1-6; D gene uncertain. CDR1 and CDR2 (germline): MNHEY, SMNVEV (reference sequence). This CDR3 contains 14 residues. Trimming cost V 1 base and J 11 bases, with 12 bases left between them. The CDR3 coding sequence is TGTGCCAGCAGTTTATTGGCAGAGCGGACACCCCTCCACTTT. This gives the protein CASSLLAERTPLHF.

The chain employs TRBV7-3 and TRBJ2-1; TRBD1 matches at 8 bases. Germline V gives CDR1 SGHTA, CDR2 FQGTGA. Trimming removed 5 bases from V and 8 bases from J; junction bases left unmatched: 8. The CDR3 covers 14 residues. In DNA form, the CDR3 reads TGTGCCAGCAGCCCCCGGACAGGGACTGATGAGCAGTTCTTC. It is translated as CASSPRTGTDEQFF.

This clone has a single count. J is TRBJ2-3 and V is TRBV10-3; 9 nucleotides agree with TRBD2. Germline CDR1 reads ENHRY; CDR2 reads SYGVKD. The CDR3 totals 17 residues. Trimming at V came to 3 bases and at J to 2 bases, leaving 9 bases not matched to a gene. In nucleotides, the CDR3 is TGTGCCATCAGTGACTGGGGCGCTAGCGGGGCCACAGATACGCAGTATTTT. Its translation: CAISDWGASGATDTQYF.

The CDR3 reads CASSLGLRYEQYF. As DNA, the CDR3 is TGTGCCAGCAGTTTAGGATTGCGTTACGAGCAGTACTTC. This chain connects TRBV27 to TRBJ2-7; D gene ambiguous. This CDR3 has 13 amino acids. CDR1 is MNHEY, CDR2 SMNVEV, per germline (reference sequence). Between the trimmed V and J ends, which lost 2 bases and 4 bases, there was a span of 9 bases.

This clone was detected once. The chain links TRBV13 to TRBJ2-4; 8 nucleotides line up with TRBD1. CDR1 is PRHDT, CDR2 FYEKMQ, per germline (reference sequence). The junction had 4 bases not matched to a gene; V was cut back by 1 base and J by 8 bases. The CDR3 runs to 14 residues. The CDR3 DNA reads TGTGCCAGCAGCTTAGCGGACAGGGAGGACATTCAGTACTTC. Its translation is CASSLADREDIQYF.

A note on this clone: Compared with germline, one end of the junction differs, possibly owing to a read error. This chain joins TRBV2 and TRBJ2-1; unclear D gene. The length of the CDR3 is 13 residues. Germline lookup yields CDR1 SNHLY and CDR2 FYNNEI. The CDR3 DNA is TGTGCCAGCAGCGAAGCCTGGGGCAATGAGCAGTTCTTC. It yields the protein CASSEAWGNEQFF. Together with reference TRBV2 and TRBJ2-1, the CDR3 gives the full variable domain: EPEVTQTPSHQVTQMGQEVILRCVPISNHLYFYWYRQILGQKVEFLVSFYNNEISEKSEIFDDQFSVERPDGSNFTLKIRSTKLEDSAMYFCASSEAWGNEQFFGPGTRLTVL.

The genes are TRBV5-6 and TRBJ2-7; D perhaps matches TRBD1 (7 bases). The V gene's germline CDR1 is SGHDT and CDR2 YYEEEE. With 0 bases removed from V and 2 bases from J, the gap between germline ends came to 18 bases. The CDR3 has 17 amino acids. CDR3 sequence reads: CASSLARDPGGTYEQYF. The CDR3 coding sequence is TGTGCCAGCAGCTTGGCCCGGGATCCAGGGGGGACCTACGAGCAGTACTTC.

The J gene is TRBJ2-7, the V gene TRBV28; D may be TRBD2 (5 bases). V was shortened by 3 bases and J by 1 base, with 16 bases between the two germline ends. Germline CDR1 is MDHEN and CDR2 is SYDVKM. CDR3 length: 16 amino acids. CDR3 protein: CASSFYGAGFSYEQYF. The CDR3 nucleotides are TGTGCCAGCAGTTTTTACGGCGCGGGTTTTTCCTACGAGCAGTACTTC. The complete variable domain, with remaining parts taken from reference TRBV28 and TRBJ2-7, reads DVKVTQSSRYLVKRTGEKVFLECVQDMDHENMFWYRQDPGLGLRLIYFSYDVKMKEKGDIPEGYSVSREKKERFSLILESASTNQTSMYLCASSFYGAGFSYEQYFGPGTRLTVT.

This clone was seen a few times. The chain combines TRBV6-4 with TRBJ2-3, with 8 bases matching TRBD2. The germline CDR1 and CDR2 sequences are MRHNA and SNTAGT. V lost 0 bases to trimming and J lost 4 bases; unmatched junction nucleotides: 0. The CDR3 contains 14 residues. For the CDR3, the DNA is TGTGCCAGCAGTGACTCAGCGGGAGCAGATACGCAGTATTTT. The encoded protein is CASSDSAGADTQYF.

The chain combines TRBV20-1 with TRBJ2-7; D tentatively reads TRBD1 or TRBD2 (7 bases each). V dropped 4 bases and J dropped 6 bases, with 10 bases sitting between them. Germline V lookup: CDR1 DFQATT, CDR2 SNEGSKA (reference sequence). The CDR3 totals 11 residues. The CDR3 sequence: CSATGGVEQYF. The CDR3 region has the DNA TGCAGTGCTACAGGGGGGGTCGAGCAGTACTTC.

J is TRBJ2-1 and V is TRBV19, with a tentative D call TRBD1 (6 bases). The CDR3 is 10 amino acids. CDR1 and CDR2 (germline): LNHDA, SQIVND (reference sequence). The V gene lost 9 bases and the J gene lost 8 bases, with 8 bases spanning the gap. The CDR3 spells CASGQHEQFF. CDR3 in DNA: TGTGCCAGCGGACAGCATGAGCAGTTCTTC.

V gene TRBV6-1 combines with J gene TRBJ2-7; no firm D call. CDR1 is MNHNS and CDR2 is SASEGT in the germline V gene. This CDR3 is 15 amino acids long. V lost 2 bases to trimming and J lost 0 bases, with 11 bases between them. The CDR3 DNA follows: TGTGCCAGCAGTGAACTTCTATGGGGCTCCTACGAGCAGTACTTC. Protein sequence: CASSELLWGSYEQYF.

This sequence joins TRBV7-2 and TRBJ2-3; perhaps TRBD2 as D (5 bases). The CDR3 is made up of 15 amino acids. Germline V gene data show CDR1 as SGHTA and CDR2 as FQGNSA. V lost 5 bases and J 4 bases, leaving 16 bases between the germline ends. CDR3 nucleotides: TGTGCCAGCAGCCCGGACTTCTCTTACTCAGATACGCAGTATTTT. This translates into CASSPDFSYSDTQYF.

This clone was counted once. The CDR3 region is CASSENSNEQFF. In nucleotides, the CDR3 is TGTGCCAGTAGTGAGAACAGCAATGAGCAGTTCTTC. This chain connects TRBV19 to TRBJ2-1, with D uncertain. CDR3 length equals 12 residues. V lost 5 bases to trimming and J lost 6 bases, with 8 bases between them. Per the germline V gene, CDR1 is LNHDA and CDR2 is SQIVND (reference sequence). The whole variable domain, remainder taken from reference TRBV19 and TRBJ2-1, is DGGITQSPKYLFRKEGQNVTLSCEQNLNHDAMYWYRQDPGQGLRLIYYSQIVNDFQKGDIAEGYSVSREKKESFPLTVTSAQKNPTAFYLCASSENSNEQFFGPGTRLTVL.